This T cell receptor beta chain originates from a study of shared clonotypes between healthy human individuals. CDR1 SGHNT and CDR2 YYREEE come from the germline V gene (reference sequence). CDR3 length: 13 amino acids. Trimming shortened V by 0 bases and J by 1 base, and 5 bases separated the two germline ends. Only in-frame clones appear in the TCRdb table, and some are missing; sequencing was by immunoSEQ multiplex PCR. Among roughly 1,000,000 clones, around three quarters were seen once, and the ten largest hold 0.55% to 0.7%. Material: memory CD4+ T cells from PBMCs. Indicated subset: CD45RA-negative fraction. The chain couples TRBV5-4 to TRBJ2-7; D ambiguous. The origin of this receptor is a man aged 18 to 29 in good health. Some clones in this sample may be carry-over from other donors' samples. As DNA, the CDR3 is TGTGCCAGCAGCTTGGAGCTTTCCTACGAGCAGTACTTC. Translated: CASSLELSYEQYF.